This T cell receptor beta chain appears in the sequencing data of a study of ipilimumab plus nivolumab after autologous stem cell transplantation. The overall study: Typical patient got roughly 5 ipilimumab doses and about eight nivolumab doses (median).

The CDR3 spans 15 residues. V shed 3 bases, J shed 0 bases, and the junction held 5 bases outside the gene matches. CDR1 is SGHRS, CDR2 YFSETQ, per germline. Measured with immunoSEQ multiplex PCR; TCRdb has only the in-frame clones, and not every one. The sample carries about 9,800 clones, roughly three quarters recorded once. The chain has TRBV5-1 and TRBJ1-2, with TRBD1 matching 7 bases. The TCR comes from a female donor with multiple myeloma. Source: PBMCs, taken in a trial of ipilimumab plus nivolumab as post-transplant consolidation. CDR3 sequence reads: CASSWGTDTNYGYTF. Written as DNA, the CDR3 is TGCGCCAGCAGCTGGGGGACAGACACTAACTATGGCTACACCTTC.